Given below is one T cell receptor (beta chain) in context. As handled by the study authors: Researchers report that nucleated cell counts were estimated from reference gene primer amplification. Clones were sequenced by immunoSEQ multiplex PCR, and TCRdb holds only the in-frame ones, with some missing. The DNA was the basis for D and trimming; V, J and clone size are from that table. The table includes 350,000 to 450,000 clones, 75% to 90% detected once. Recovered participants had two consecutive negative NP/OP PCR tests, healthcare professional clearance, or symptom resolution. This sample was included in a study of blood T cell repertoires in COVID-19. Germline CDR1 reads SNHLY; CDR2 reads FYNNEI. Trimming at V came to 3 bases and at J to 4 bases, leaving 7 bases not matched to a gene. The CDR3 consists of 15 residues.

The sequence was obtained from a woman aged 45-60 years who had recovered from COVID-19. Material: PBMCs or T cells enriched from blood (not recorded which). The chain links TRBV2 to TRBJ1-1; 8 bases are a match to TRBD1. This chain's CDR3 is CASSDVTGGRTEAFF. As DNA, the CDR3 is TGTGCCAGCAGTGACGTAACAGGGGGTCGCACTGAAGCTTTCTTT. The full variable domain, in which reference TRBV2 and TRBJ1-1 provide the parts outside the CDR3, is EPEVTQTPSHQVTQMGQEVILRCVPISNHLYFYWYRQILGQKVEFLVSFYNNEISEKSEIFDDQFSVERPDGSNFTLKIRSTKLEDSAMYFCASSDVTGGRTEAFFGQGTRLTVV.